Only a few counts were recorded for the clone carrying this T cell receptor (beta chain). The antigen is undetermined. This sample was taken from a study of beta chain features in type 1 diabetes. Study results and caveats: Cells with high TCR expression could be over-represented when cDNA is sequenced. Type 1 diabetes patients had TCRB CDR3s that were shorter (moderately but significantly so) in all four CD4+ subsets.

Expressed TCRB transcripts were sequenced after all isolated RNA was converted to cDNA. Samples of naive, central memory and regulatory T cells yielded a mean of about 3.7 million reads. Only in-frame clones appear in the TCRdb table, and some are missing; sequencing was by immunoSEQ multiplex PCR. The sample has around 130,000 clones, approximately 10% seen once. The V end lost 5 bases, the J end lost 4 bases, and 16 bases lay between the germline ends. The CDR3 has 14 residues. Germline CDR1 is GTSNPN and CDR2 is SVGIG (reference sequence). This sequence originates from a man younger than 40 with type 1 diabetes. Sequenced: central memory CD4+ T cells from blood. V usage is TRBV30 and J usage is TRBJ2-3; possibly TRBD2 for D (5 bases). CDR3 nucleotides: TGTGCCTGGTCAGATTCCCGGGGTGCAGATACGCAGTATTTT. Its protein is CAWSDSRGADTQYF. The whole variable domain, filled in from reference TRBV30 and TRBJ2-3, reads SQTIHQWPATLVQPVGSPLSLECTVEGTSNPNLYWYRQAAGRGLQLLFYSVGIGQISSEVPQNLSASRPQDRQFILSSKKLLLSDSGFYLCAWSDSRGADTQYFGPGTRLTVL.